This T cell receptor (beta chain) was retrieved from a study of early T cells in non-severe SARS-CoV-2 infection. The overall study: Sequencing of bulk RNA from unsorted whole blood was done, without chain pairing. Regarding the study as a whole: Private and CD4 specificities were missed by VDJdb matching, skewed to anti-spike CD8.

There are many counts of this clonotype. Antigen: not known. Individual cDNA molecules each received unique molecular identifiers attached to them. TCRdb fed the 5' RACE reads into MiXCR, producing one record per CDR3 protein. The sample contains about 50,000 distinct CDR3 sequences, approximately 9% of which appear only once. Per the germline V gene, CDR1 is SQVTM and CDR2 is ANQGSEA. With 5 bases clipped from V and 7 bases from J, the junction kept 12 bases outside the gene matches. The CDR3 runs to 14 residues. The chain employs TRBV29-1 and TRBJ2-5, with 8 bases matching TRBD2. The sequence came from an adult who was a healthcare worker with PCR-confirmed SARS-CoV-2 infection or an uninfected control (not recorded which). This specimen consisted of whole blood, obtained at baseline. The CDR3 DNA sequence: TGCAGCGTTCGGTCCAGCGGGAGTAGTGCGACCCAGTACTTC. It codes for CSVRSSGSSATQYF.